This TCR beta chain is drawn from a study of T-cell reconstitution after alpha-beta-depleted transplantation in children. The library targeted TCRbeta and was prepared with unique molecular identifiers. TCRdb redid the calling of the PCR reads with MiXCR, one entry per CDR3 protein. In the table there are fewer than 1 million distinct CDR3 sequences, about 15% of which are singletons. With V trimmed by 3 bases and J by 7 bases, 9 bases remained unmatched. Germline loops: CDR1 SNHLY, CDR2 FYNNEI. CDR3 length equals 15 residues. Regarding this clonotype: Its specificity is unknown.

The study's findings and limits: Where alpha-beta T cells came from about two months after transplant was reportedly several hundred expanded graft clones. The high TCRbeta diversity at day 60 in some patients came from surviving recipient T cells and thymic progenitors. Most T-cell counts and diversity one year after the transplant came from T cells that were newly produced.

The clonotype comes from a male patient under 18 who had a stem cell transplant for acute lymphoblastic leukemia, so the T cells may come from the graft donor. This chain uses TRBV2 with TRBJ2-1; 7 bases align to TRBD1. The input for sequencing was PBMCs, mostly from graft donor cells, taken 360 days after TCRalphabeta/CD19-depleted stem cell transplant. In DNA form, the CDR3 reads TGTGCCAGCAGTGACTCGAGACAGGGTGATAATGAGCAGTTCTTC. Protein sequence: CASSDSRQGDNEQFF.